Below are 14 T cell receptor beta chains sequenced from a single sample in a study of control samples from healthy donors and cancer patients. Produced via immunoSEQ multiplex PCR; TCRdb's table is partial and in-frame only. The table shows 150,000 to 200,000 clones, with 96% occurring only once. Sequencing was carried out using blood. These receptors originate from a woman in her thirties in good health.

The chain combines TRBV27 with TRBJ1-2, with unresolved D. The germline gives CDR1 MNHEY, CDR2 SMNVEV (reference sequence). This CDR3 has 14 residues. Trimming took off 1 base at V and 4 bases at J, with 10 bases between the two ends. DNA of the CDR3: TGTGCCAGCAGTTTATACCCTGAATCCTATGGCTACACCTTC. Its translation: CASSLYPESYGYTF.

The chain has TRBV7-9 and TRBJ2-1; 7 bases agree with TRBD1. CDR1 is SEHNR, CDR2 FQNEAQ, per germline (reference sequence). This CDR3 contains 14 residues. The V segment lost 1 base and the J segment 3 bases; nucleotides outside the gene matches: 0. CDR3 in amino acids: CASSLDRGYNEQFF. The CDR3 DNA reads as TGTGCCAGCAGCTTAGACAGGGGCTACAATGAGCAGTTCTTC.

The V call is TRBV7-2, the J call TRBJ2-1, with TRBD1 identical over 9 bases. The trim removed 10 bases at V and 1 base at J, leaving 5 bases unmatched. This CDR3 has 14 residues. The germline V gene encodes CDR1 SGHTA and CDR2 FQGNSA. In nucleotides, the CDR3 is TGTGCCATGGACAGGGGCCAGTCCTACAATGAGCAGTTCTTC. Translated: CAMDRGQSYNEQFF.

The chain uses TRBV9 and TRBJ1-6; D is possibly TRBD1 (5 bases). The V and J ends lost 0 bases and 7 bases respectively, with 11 bases between them. Looked up from germline, CDR1 is SGDLS and CDR2 is YYNGEE. The CDR3 spans 15 residues. This chain's CDR3 is CASSVVGGDNSPLHF. Written as DNA, the CDR3 is TGTGCCAGCAGCGTAGTTGGGGGGGACAATTCACCCCTCCACTTT.

This sequence joins TRBV7-9 and TRBJ1-1; 10 bases align to TRBD1. Germline CDR1 reads SEHNR; CDR2 reads FQNEAQ (reference sequence). V dropped 1 base and J dropped 6; count of bases not matched to a gene: 17. This CDR3 has 19 amino acids. CDR3 in DNA: TGTGCCAGCAGCTTAGGGCGGTTGGGACAGGGGACAGAATACGCTGAAGCTTTCTTT. Residues: CASSLGRLGQGTEYAEAFF.

This chain uses TRBV2 with TRBJ2-6; TRBD2 aligns across 8 bases. CDR1 and CDR2 (germline): SNHLY, FYNNEI. The CDR3 runs to 18 residues. V shed 4 bases and J 0 bases; nucleotides not matched to a gene: 8. The CDR3 coding sequence is TGTGCCAGCAGTGGGGGCGGGGGGAGACACTCTGGGGCCAACGTCCTGACTTTC. It specifies CASSGGGGRHSGANVLTF.

This chain joins TRBV5-1 and TRBJ2-5, with TRBD2 matching over 13 bases. CDR3 length: 15 residues. Per the germline V gene, CDR1 is SGHRS and CDR2 is YFSETQ. V lost 4 bases to trimming and J lost 3 bases; unmatched junction nucleotides: 3. The CDR3 loop reads CASSVGLAGEETQYF. The CDR3 DNA sequence: TGCGCCAGCAGCGTAGGACTAGCGGGAGAAGAGACCCAGTACTTC.

This sequence joins TRBV12-3 or TRBV12-4 and TRBJ2-7, with D hard to call. The V end was cut by 4 bases, the J end by 6 bases, with 13 bases between. The CDR3 contains 13 residues. CDR3 sequence (DNA): TGTGCCAGCAGTTCCCGGAGAGGCACCGAGCAGTACTTC. It is translated as CASSSRRGTEQYF.

V gene TRBV24-1 combines with J gene TRBJ2-1; 7 bases line up with TRBD2. V was clipped by 7 bases and J by 1 base; unmatched bases: 6. The CDR3 contains 15 residues. Germline V gives CDR1 KGHDR, CDR2 SFDVKD. The CDR3 region is CATSATSLSYNEQFF. For the CDR3, the DNA is TGTGCCACCAGCGCGACTAGCTTATCCTACAATGAGCAGTTCTTC.

The V and J genes are TRBV27 and TRBJ2-4, with D tentatively TRBD2 (5 bases). V was pared by 4 bases and J by 2 bases, with 15 bases between. The CDR3 loop spans 16 amino acids. CDR1 and CDR2 (germline): MNHEY, SMNVEV (reference sequence). The DNA for the CDR3 is TGTGCCAGCAGTTCTGACAACGGAGGTACCAAAAACATTCAGTACTTC. It specifies CASSSDNGGTKNIQYF.

The chain combines TRBV6-5 with TRBJ2-7, with D tentatively TRBD1 or TRBD2 (5 bases each). Trimming removed 4 bases from V and 2 bases from J, with 9 bases in between. The CDR3 extends over 13 amino acids. From germline, CDR1 is MNHEY and CDR2 SVGAGI. DNA of the CDR3: TGTGCCAGCAGTTTATGGGGGACCTACGAGCAGTACTTC. Protein: CASSLWGTYEQYF.

This chain joins TRBV27 and TRBJ1-2; tentatively, D is TRBD1 (5 bases). CDR3 length equals 14 residues. Germline V gene data show CDR1 as MNHEY and CDR2 as SMNVEV (reference sequence). V lost 4 bases to trimming and J lost 5 bases, with 14 bases between them. As DNA, the CDR3 is TGTGCCAGCAGTTCGTCAGGGTTCGTGTATGGCTACACCTTC. Translated: CASSSSGFVYGYTF.

The rearrangement links TRBV6-5 to TRBJ2-2; 8 bases fit TRBD1. CDR1 and CDR2 (germline): MNHEY, SVGAGI. The CDR3 contains 15 residues. The V gene end was trimmed by 0 bases and the J gene end by 3 bases; junction bases not matched to a gene: 0. CDR3 nucleotide sequence: TGTGCCAGCAGTTACTCGACAGGGGACACCGGGGAGCTGTTTTTT. Translation gives CASSYSTGDTGELFF.

The chain links TRBV5-6 to TRBJ1-5; D gene ambiguous. Germline CDR1 reads SGHDT; CDR2 reads YYEEEE. The V gene lost 0 bases and the J gene lost 2 bases, with 6 bases spanning the gap. This CDR3 is built from 14 residues. CDR3 nucleotide sequence: TGTGCCAGCAGCTTGGGGCCGGGCAATCAGCCCCAGCATTTT. Translating gives CASSLGPGNQPQHF.